A single T cell receptor beta chain is shown here with its context. The conserved phenylalanine or tryptophan normally closing the CDR3 is absent here, so this likely arose from a read error. No DNA is shown, since the ends of the CDR3 on it are uncertain; the CDR3 is the one TCRdb lists. Extraction yielded at least 6 micrograms of total RNA per sample. This sample stems from a study of blood T cells in healthy people across ages. The CDR3 adds up to 16 amino acids, both ends counted. CDR1 is SEHNR, CDR2 FQNEAQ, per germline (reference sequence). PCR was performed a second time for about 6 to 11 cycles using a sample-barcoded 5' primer and a J-beta primer mix. From the 5' RACE reads, TCRdb called clonotypes with MiXCR, one entry per CDR3 protein. The sample holds some 1,000,000 distinct CDR3 sequences; less than 25% are singletons and the top ten take approximately 0.75%. These data also formed part of another study, on T cells of mothers and their children. As that study records: Using the M1S primer, the second PCR added sample barcodes along with 2-4 random nucleotides. Related and unrelated pairs show TCR recombination output that thymic selection shapes similarly. It was observed that no persistent microchimeric T cell clones could be detected.

The chain couples TRBV7-9 to TRBJ2-1; the table assigns TRBD1, which was not confirmed against the DNA. The sequenced sample consisted of blood. This TCR derives from a girl aged 2 to 9 in good health. This CDR3 is CASSPRAGIAHNEQFS.